These 10 T cell receptor beta chains came from one sample sequenced in a study of shared clonotypes between healthy human individuals. Generated by immunoSEQ multiplex PCR, the TCRdb table keeps only in-frame clones and is missing some. The table records roughly 1,500,000 clones, 98% of them present only once. What was sequenced was naive CD4+ T cells sorted from blood. Subset: CD45RA+ positively selected. These receptor sequences come from a man in his thirties or forties in good health.

This clone was seen only once. The rearrangement links TRBV7-2 to TRBJ1-1; D ambiguous. The CDR3 contains 15 residues. CDR1 SGHTA and CDR2 FQGNSA come from the germline V gene. The V gene lost 0 bases and the J gene lost 2 bases, with 10 bases spanning the gap. CDR3 amino acids: CASSLATFGNTEAFF. The DNA of the CDR3 is TGTGCCAGCAGCTTAGCTACGTTTGGCAACACTGAAGCTTTCTTT.

This sequence joins TRBV6-6 and TRBJ1-1, with D possibly matching TRBD1 (6 bases). This CDR3 is built from 14 residues. The V end lost 2 bases, the J end lost 0 bases, and 7 bases lay between the germline ends. Germline V CDR1 and CDR2: MNHNY, SVGAGI (reference sequence). The CDR3: CASSYRGVNTEAFF. CDR3 sequence (DNA): TGTGCCAGCAGTTACAGGGGGGTGAACACTGAAGCTTTCTTT.

The chain recombines TRBV7-2 with TRBJ1-3; D perhaps matches TRBD1 (5 bases). Germline V gene lookup returns CDR1 SGHTA and CDR2 FQGNSA. The CDR3 loop spans 16 amino acids. Trimming took off 1 base at V and 3 bases at J, with 13 bases between the two ends. CDR3 sequence reads: CASSLEAGRFGNTIYF. Here the CDR3 DNA reads TGTGCCAGCAGCTTAGAAGCAGGGAGGTTTGGAAACACCATATATTTT.

The V gene is TRBV5-1, the J gene TRBJ2-7, with TRBD1 identical over 7 bases. V was clipped by 0 bases and J by 0 bases; unmatched bases: 6. The CDR3 is 16 residues long. Germline lookup yields CDR1 SGHRS and CDR2 YFSETQ. CDR3 DNA: TGCGCCAGCAGCTTGGCCGGGACAGCCCGCTCCTACGAGCAGTACTTC. This gives the protein CASSLAGTARSYEQYF.

This chain joins TRBV29-1 and TRBJ2-7, with 7 positions matching TRBD2. The V segment lost 5 bases and the J segment 2 bases; nucleotides outside the gene matches: 12. The CDR3 has 15 amino acids. Germline CDR1 is SQVTM and CDR2 is ANQGSEA. CDR3 bases: TGCAGCGTTACCGGGAGGAGGGAGCGACCCTACGAGCAGTACTTC. This sequence encodes CSVTGRRERPYEQYF.

This chain connects TRBV27 to TRBJ1-4; TRBD1 is a possible D gene (6 bases). Germline CDR1 is MNHEY and CDR2 is SMNVEV (reference sequence). Trimming removed 6 bases from V and 8 bases from J, with 16 bases in between. The CDR3 consists of 14 residues. CDR3 region: CASRGTSDGEKLFF. CDR3 coding DNA: TGTGCCAGCAGAGGGACATCGGATGGGGAAAAACTGTTTTTT.

V gene TRBV5-4 combines with J gene TRBJ2-7; TRBD1 matches at 7 bases. CDR1 and CDR2 (germline): SGHNT, YYREEE (reference sequence). The CDR3 covers 14 residues. V was clipped by 3 bases and J by 1 base; unmatched bases: 4. This CDR3 is CASSYEQGSYEQYF. The CDR3 DNA reads TGTGCCAGCAGCTACGAACAGGGGTCCTACGAGCAGTACTTC.

The gene calls are TRBV5-5 and TRBJ1-5; 7 bases align to TRBD1. The V segment lost 0 bases and the J segment 1 base; nucleotides outside the gene matches: 7. The CDR3 extends over 17 amino acids. CDR1 and CDR2 from the germline V gene are SGHKS and YYEKEE (reference sequence). Here the CDR3 DNA reads TGTGCCAGCAGCTTGGTGGGGACAGCCCCAAGCAATCAGCCCCAGCATTTT. Residues: CASSLVGTAPSNQPQHF.

V usage is TRBV27 and J usage is TRBJ2-1, with 12 bases identical to TRBD2. The CDR3 length is 15 residues. After removal of 4 bases from V and 9 bases from J, the junction contained 7 bases not matched to a gene. CDR1 and CDR2 (germline): MNHEY, SMNVEV (reference sequence). CDR3 in amino acids: CASSYGLAGLPEQFF. As DNA, the CDR3 is TGTGCCAGCAGTTACGGACTAGCGGGGCTTCCTGAGCAGTTCTTC.

The chain joins TRBV4-3 to TRBJ1-2; D is ambiguous. Germline loops: CDR1 LGHNA, CDR2 YSLEER. The germline V and J ends were trimmed by 4 bases and 0 bases, with 18 bases remaining between them. This CDR3 comprises 17 residues. CDR3 coding DNA: TGCGCCAGCAGCCCTCAACGGGCAGCTGACGCTAACTATGGCTACACCTTC. Its translation: CASSPQRAADANYGYTF.